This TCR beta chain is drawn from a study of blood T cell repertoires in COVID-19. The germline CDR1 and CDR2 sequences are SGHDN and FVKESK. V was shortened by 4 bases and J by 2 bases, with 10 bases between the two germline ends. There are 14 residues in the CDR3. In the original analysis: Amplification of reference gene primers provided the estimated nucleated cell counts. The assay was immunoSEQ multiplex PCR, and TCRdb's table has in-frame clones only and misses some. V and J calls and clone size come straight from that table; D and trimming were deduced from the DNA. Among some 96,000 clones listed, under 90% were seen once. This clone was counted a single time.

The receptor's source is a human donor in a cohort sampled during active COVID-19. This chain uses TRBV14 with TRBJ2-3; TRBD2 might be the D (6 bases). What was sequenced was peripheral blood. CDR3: CASSRSGDTDTQYF. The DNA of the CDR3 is TGTGCCAGCAGCCGGTCGGGAGACACAGATACGCAGTATTTT.